This T cell receptor (beta chain) was sequenced during a study of T cells after somatic rescue of genetic block. Sequencing used immunoSEQ multiplex PCR; TCRdb keeps in-frame clones, though not all of them. The table records tens of thousands of clones, 85% to 90% of them present only once. Specimen: peripheral blood mononuclear cells (PBMCs). The TCR was taken from a woman between 18 and 30 years old.

CDR3 bases: TGTGCCAGCAGTTTATCTTCTGGGAACCTCTATGGCTACACCTTC. It specifies CASSLSSGNLYGYTF. The chain has TRBV27 and TRBJ1-2, with D hard to call. CDR1 and CDR2 from the germline V gene are MNHEY and SMNVEV (reference sequence). The CDR3 loop spans 15 amino acids. The V and J ends lost 0 bases and 4 bases respectively, with 12 bases between them.